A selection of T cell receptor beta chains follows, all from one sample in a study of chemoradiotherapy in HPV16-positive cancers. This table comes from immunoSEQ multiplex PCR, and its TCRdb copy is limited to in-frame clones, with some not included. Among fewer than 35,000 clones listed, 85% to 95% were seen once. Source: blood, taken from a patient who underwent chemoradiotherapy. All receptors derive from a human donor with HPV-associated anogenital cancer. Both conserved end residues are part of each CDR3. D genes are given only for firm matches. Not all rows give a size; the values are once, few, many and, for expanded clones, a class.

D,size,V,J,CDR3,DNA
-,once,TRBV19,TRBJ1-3,CASSSPGTPNSGNTIYF,TGTGCCAGTAGTTCCCCCGGGACACCTAACTCTGGAAACACCATATATTTT
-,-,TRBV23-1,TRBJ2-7,CASSQSQGGGGPYEQYF,TGCGCCAGCAGTCAATCCCAGGGGGGCGGGGGCCCCTACGAGCAGTACTTC
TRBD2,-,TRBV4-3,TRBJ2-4,CASSQEAASGSGTKNIQYF,TGCGCCAGCAGCCAAGAGGCAGCTAGCGGGAGTGGAACCAAAAACATTCAGTACTTC
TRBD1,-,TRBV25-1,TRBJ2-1,CASSELRDRHYNEQFF,TGTGCCAGCAGTGAATTAAGGGACAGGCATTACAATGAGCAGTTCTTC
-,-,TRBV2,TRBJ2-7,CASSEDGGSYEQYF,TGTGCCAGCAGTGAGGACGGTGGGAGCTACGAGCAGTACTTC
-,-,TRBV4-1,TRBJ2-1,CASSQPLKNRVPNEQFF,TGCGCCAGCAGCCAACCACTAAAAAACAGGGTGCCTAATGAGCAGTTCTTC
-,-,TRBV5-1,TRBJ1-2,CASSLRGGGNYGYTF,TGCGCCAGCAGCTTGAGGGGCGGGGGAAACTATGGCTACACCTTC
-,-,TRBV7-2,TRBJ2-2,CASSFAQGELFF,TGTGCCAGCAGCTTCGCGCAGGGGGAGCTGTTTTTT
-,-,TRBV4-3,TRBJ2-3,CASSQGWGRGADTQYF,TGCGCCAGCAGCCAAGGGTGGGGGCGCGGCGCAGATACGCAGTATTTT
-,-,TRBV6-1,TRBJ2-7,CASSEAWYEQYF,TGTGCCAGCAGTGAAGCGTGGTACGAGCAGTACTTC
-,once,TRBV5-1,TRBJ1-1,CASSWTVNTEAFF,TGCGCCAGCAGCTGGACAGTGAACACTGAAGCTTTCTTT
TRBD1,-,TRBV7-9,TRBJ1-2,CASRGQGADYGYTF,TGTGCCAGCAGGGGACAGGGGGCTGACTATGGCTACACCTTC
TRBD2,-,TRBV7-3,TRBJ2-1,CASSAGLAGGPSEQFF,TGTGCCAGCAGCGCGGGACTAGCGGGAGGGCCGAGCGAGCAGTTCTTC
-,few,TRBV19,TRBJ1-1,CASSIGPGGRAFF,TGTGCCAGTAGTATAGGCCCGGGGGGGAGAGCTTTCTTT
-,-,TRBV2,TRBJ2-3,CASSATAGTQYF,TGTGCCAGCAGCGCTACGGCGGGGACGCAGTATTTT
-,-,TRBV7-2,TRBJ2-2,CASSFDWAAGELFF,TGTGCCAGCAGCTTTGACTGGGCCGCCGGGGAGCTGTTTTTT
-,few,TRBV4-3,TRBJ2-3,CASSQDLGRRTDTQYF,TGCGCCAGCAGCCAAGATCTTGGCAGGCGCACAGATACGCAGTATTTT
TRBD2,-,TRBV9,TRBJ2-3,CASSLGLASTDTQYF,TGTGCCAGCAGCCTCGGACTAGCGAGCACAGATACGCAGTATTTT
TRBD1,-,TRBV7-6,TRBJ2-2,CASSFTTGGIGELFF,TGTGCCAGCAGCTTTACGACAGGGGGAATCGGGGAGCTGTTTTTT
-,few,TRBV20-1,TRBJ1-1,CSGEVNTEAFF,TGCAGTGGAGAAGTGAACACTGAAGCTTTCTTT
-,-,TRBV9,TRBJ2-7,CASSVGGSSYEQYF,TGTGCCAGCAGCGTAGGAGGCAGCTCCTACGAGCAGTACTTC
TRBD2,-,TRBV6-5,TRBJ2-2,CASSYVGGPTGELFF,TGTGCCAGCAGTTACGTGGGAGGGCCCACCGGGGAGCTGTTTTTT
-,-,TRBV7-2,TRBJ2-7,CASSLRGDLGEQYF,TGTGCCAGCAGCTTACGTGGGGACCTGGGGGAGCAGTACTTC
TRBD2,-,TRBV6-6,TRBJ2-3,CASSYSGRSTDTQYF,TGTGCCAGCAGTTATAGCGGGAGAAGCACAGATACGCAGTATTTT
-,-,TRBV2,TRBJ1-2,CASKTDLYGYTF,TGTGCCAGCAAAACAGATCTCTATGGCTACACCTTC
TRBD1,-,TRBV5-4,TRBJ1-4,CASSPGGNEKLFF,TGTGCCAGCAGCCCAGGGGGTAATGAAAAACTGTTTTTT
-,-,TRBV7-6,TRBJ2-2,CASFMLGGELFF,TGTGCCAGCTTCATGTTGGGCGGGGAGCTGTTTTTT
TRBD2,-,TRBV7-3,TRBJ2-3,CASSLMAGGADTQYF,TGTGCCAGCAGCTTAATGGCGGGGGGTGCAGATACGCAGTATTTT
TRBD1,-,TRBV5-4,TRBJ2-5,CASSLDRGETQYF,TGTGCCAGCAGCTTGGACAGGGGAGAGACCCAGTACTTC
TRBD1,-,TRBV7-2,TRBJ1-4,CASSPGTGFNEKLFF,TGTGCCAGCAGCCCTGGGACAGGTTTTAATGAAAAACTGTTTTTT
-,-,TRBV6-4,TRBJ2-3,CASSFSGSPDTQYF,TGTGCCAGCAGTTTTTCGGGTTCCCCAGATACGCAGTATTTT
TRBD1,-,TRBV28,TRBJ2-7,CASSPNWDRHYEQYF,TGTGCCAGCAGTCCCAATTGGGACAGGCACTACGAGCAGTACTTC
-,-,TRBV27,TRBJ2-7,CATGDSINEQYF,TGTGCCACCGGGGATAGCATCAACGAGCAGTACTTC
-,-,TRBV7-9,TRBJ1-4,CASSPRDTDSVDEKLFF,TGTGCCAGCAGCCCCCGGGACACGGACTCGGTTGATGAAAAACTGTTTTTT
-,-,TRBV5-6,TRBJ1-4,CASSSFLGEADEKLFF,TGTGCCAGCAGCTCTTTCCTTGGGGAGGCCGATGAAAAACTGTTTTTT
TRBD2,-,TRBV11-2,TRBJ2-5,CASSPIAGVETQYF,TGTGCCAGCAGCCCTATAGCGGGAGTAGAGACCCAGTACTTC
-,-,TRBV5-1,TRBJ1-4,CASSLVTDEKLFF,TGCGCCAGCAGCTTGGTTACGGATGAAAAACTGTTTTTT
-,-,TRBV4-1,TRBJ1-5,CASSPGGNQPQHF,TGCGCCAGCAGCCCGGGGGGTAATCAGCCCCAGCATTTT
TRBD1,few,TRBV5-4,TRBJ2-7,CASSRPTGAHEQYF,TGTGCCAGCAGCCGCCCCACAGGGGCCCACGAGCAGTACTTC
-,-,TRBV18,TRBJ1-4,CASSFAGSAGEKLFF,TGTGCCAGCTCCTTCGCCGGATCCGCAGGGGAAAAACTGTTTTTT
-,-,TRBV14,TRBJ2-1,CASSLDFVGVDEQFF,TGTGCCAGCAGCCTTGATTTCGTGGGAGTGGATGAGCAGTTCTTC
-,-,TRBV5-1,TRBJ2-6,CASKRDRQAGANVLTF,TGCGCCAGCAAACGAGACAGGCAAGCTGGGGCCAACGTCCTGACTTTC